Presented here are 9 T cell receptor beta chains from one specimen sequenced in a study of control samples from healthy donors and cancer patients. Clones were read by immunoSEQ multiplex PCR, and TCRdb kept only the in-frame ones, dropping some. The table includes 95,000 to 100,000 clones, more than 85% detected once. Sequenced: blood. Receptors were obtained from a young man in good health.

This chain joins TRBV7-9 and TRBJ1-1; the D is unclear. The CDR3 has 13 amino acids. Germline-derived CDR1 and CDR2 are SEHNR and FQNEAQ (reference sequence). Trimming took 1 base from V and 8 from J, leaving 11 bases between them. The CDR3 nucleotides are TGTGCCAGCAGCTTAGAATCAGGATCGGAAGCTTTCTTT. Its translation: CASSLESGSEAFF.

Concerning this clone itself: At one of its ends the junction is not consistent with the germline gene, which may arise from a read error. This chain connects TRBV11-3 to TRBJ2-7; 7 nucleotides match TRBD1. The CDR3 has 16 amino acids. CDR1 is SGHNT and CDR2 is YENEEA in the germline V gene. The CDR3 is CASSLEGQHHFAEQYF. The DNA of the CDR3 is TGTGCCAGCAGCCTAGAGGGACAGCATCATTTCGCCGAGCAGTACTTC.

The CDR3 loop reads CASSFWGRSPYEQYV. The DNA for the CDR3 is TGTGCCAGCAGCTTCTGGGGGAGGTCCCCCTACGAGCAGTACGTC. The chain combines TRBV5-6 with TRBJ2-7, with D possibly TRBD2 on 6 matching bases. Per germline, CDR1 SGHDT and CDR2 YYEEEE. The CDR3 covers 15 residues. The germline V and J ends were trimmed by 2 bases and 2 bases, with 14 bases remaining between them.

The V call is TRBV4-3, the J call TRBJ2-4; D gene ambiguous. Trimming left V 0 bases short and J 0 bases short, with 12 bases between. Germline lookup yields CDR1 LGHNA and CDR2 YSLEER. The CDR3 consists of 17 residues. CDR3 region: CASSQDRTVLAKNIQYF. The DNA of the CDR3 is TGCGCCAGCAGCCAAGATCGTACGGTCTTAGCCAAAAACATTCAGTACTTC.

The chain links TRBV15 to TRBJ2-2; 10 bases align to TRBD1. Looked up from germline, CDR1 is LNHNV and CDR2 is YYDKDF (reference sequence). V was clipped by 3 bases and J by 6 bases; unmatched bases: 4. There are 15 residues in the CDR3. The CDR3 sequence: CATSRVGTGAGELFF. In DNA, the CDR3 is TGTGCCACCAGCAGGGTGGGGACAGGGGCCGGGGAGCTGTTTTTT.

This clone came up once. The V call is TRBV5-6, the J call TRBJ1-6; unclear D gene. The V gene's germline CDR1 is SGHDT and CDR2 YYEEEE. The CDR3 is 17 residues long. V lost 0 bases and J lost 0, with 10 bases in between. CDR3 sequence (DNA): TGTGCCAGCAGCTTGGCTTCGTTGAGCTCCTATAATTCACCCCTCCACTTT. Its protein is CASSLASLSSYNSPLHF. Full variable domain (remainder filled in from reference TRBV5-6 and TRBJ1-6): DAGVTQSPTHLIKTRGQQVTLRCSPKSGHDTVSWYQQALGQGPQFIFQYYEEEERQRGNFPDRFSGHQFPNYSSELNVNALLLGDSALYLCASSLASLSSYNSPLHFGNGTRLTVT.

In nucleotides, the CDR3 is TGTGCCAGCAGCTACGACAGGTTGGGGGCCAACGTCCTGACTTTC. Protein: CASSYDRLGANVLTF. This sequence joins TRBV7-8 and TRBJ2-6, with TRBD1 as a possible D gene (6 bases). The CDR3 is made up of 15 amino acids. Germline V gives CDR1 SGHVS, CDR2 FQNEAQ. Deletions cut 4 bases from V and 4 bases from J, with 11 bases between.

This chain connects TRBV9 to TRBJ1-4, with D possibly TRBD1 on 6 matching bases. CDR1 and CDR2 (germline): SGDLS, YYNGEE. The V and J ends lost 0 bases and 11 bases respectively, with 14 bases between them. The CDR3 has 14 residues. CDR3: CASSVGDTGGKLFF. CDR3 coding DNA: TGTGCCAGCAGCGTAGGGGACACAGGCGGGAAACTGTTTTTT.

A single count supports this clone. This chain connects TRBV7-2 to TRBJ2-7, with D possibly TRBD2 on 5 matching bases. V lost 3 bases, J lost 4 bases, and 7 bases lay in between. The germline V gene encodes CDR1 SGHTA and CDR2 FQGNSA. This CDR3 is 12 amino acids long. Here the CDR3 reads CASSLPGYEQYF. The DNA for the CDR3 is TGTGCCAGCAGCTTGCCGGGATACGAGCAGTACTTC.